Listed here are 8 T cell receptor beta chains from one sample, sequenced in a study of T cells in Graves' hyperthyroidism and ophthalmopathy. From RNA transcripts, TCR beta CDR3 regions were amplified. An initial round of RT-PCR targeting the TCR CDR3 relied on the HTBI primer set. TCRdb redid the calling of the multiplex PCR reads with MiXCR, one entry per CDR3 protein. The table shows 300,000 to 450,000 distinct CDR3 sequences, with around a quarter occurring only once. Sequencing used blood. Receptors originate from a man in his fifties or sixties with Graves' hyperthyroidism.

V and J are TRBV6-2 or TRBV6-3 and TRBJ1-2, with 8 bases fitting TRBD1. Germline trimming cut 4 bases from V and 8 bases from J; bases unmatched to any gene: 6. This CDR3 contains 13 residues. Per the germline V gene, CDR1 is MNHEY and CDR2 is SVGEGT. The CDR3 nucleotides read TGTGCCAGCAGTTTATGGACAGGGAAAGGCTACACCTTC. As protein: CASSLWTGKGYTF.

A few counts support this clonotype. The gene calls are TRBV5-1 and TRBJ2-2, with D maybe TRBD1 (5 bases). V was clipped by 1 base and J by 9 bases, with 16 bases between them. The CDR3 has 15 residues. Germline loops: CDR1 SGHRS, CDR2 YFSETQ. The CDR3 DNA follows: TGCGCCAGCAGCTTGCTGCCAGGGTCGAGCTGGGAGCTGTTTTTT. Translation gives CASSLLPGSSWELFF.

This clonotype was observed at least ten times. V gene TRBV7-2 combines with J gene TRBJ2-7, with D maybe TRBD1 (6 bases). Germline V gene data show CDR1 as SGHTA and CDR2 as FQGNSA. Trimming took off 5 bases at V and 4 bases at J, with 9 bases between the two ends. The CDR3 sequence is 12 residues long. In DNA form, the CDR3 reads TGTGCCAGCAGCAGGACAGCTTACGAGCAGTACTTC. This codes for CASSRTAYEQYF.

This clonotype appeared a few times. V is TRBV7-3 and J is TRBJ2-5; 12 nucleotides match TRBD2. The CDR3 has 16 amino acids. CDR1 and CDR2 from the germline V gene are SGHTA and FQGTGA. V trimming: 4 bases; J trimming: 1 base; junction bases outside the gene matches: 4. Written as DNA, the CDR3 is TGTGCCAGCAGCTCGCCTAGCGGGAGGGCCCAAGAGACCCAGTACTTC. This codes for CASSSPSGRAQETQYF.

V is TRBV6-9 and J is TRBJ2-1; no definite D call. The CDR3 is 12 residues long. V shed 3 bases and J shed 9 bases, with 9 bases lying between them. The germline gives CDR1 MNHGY, CDR2 SVAAGI. CDR3 sequence (DNA): TGTGCCAGCAGTTACCCCACCGGTGAGCAGTTCTTC. Protein: CASSYPTGEQFF.

This clonotype has a handful of counts. This chain uses TRBV6-1 with TRBJ2-2, with 10 bases lining up with TRBD2. Germline-derived CDR1 and CDR2 are MNHNS and SASEGT. The length of the CDR3 is 15 residues. V was pared by 8 bases and J by 6 bases, with 9 bases of the junction left unmatched. In nucleotides, the CDR3 is TGTGCCAGCCGACCCGCTAGCGGGAGTTCCGGGGAGCTGTTTTTT. Its translation is CASRPASGSSGELFF.

The CDR3 loop is CASSPRVNYEQYF. As DNA, the CDR3 is TGTGCCAGCAGCCCCCGGGTTAACTACGAGCAGTACTTC. The chain couples TRBV27 to TRBJ2-7; D remains unclear. The CDR3 spans 13 residues. Germline V gene lookup returns CDR1 MNHEY and CDR2 SMNVEV (reference sequence). Deletions cut 6 bases from V and 3 bases from J, with 12 bases between.

The chain couples TRBV25-1 to TRBJ2-4; D is perhaps TRBD2 (6 bases). Trimming took off 8 bases at V and 0 bases at J, with 14 bases between the two ends. This CDR3 has 15 residues. The germline V gene encodes CDR1 MGHDK and CDR2 SYGVNS. CDR3 sequence: CASSGELLAKNIQYF. The CDR3 DNA reads TGTGCCAGCTCGGGGGAGTTACTAGCCAAAAACATTCAGTACTTC.